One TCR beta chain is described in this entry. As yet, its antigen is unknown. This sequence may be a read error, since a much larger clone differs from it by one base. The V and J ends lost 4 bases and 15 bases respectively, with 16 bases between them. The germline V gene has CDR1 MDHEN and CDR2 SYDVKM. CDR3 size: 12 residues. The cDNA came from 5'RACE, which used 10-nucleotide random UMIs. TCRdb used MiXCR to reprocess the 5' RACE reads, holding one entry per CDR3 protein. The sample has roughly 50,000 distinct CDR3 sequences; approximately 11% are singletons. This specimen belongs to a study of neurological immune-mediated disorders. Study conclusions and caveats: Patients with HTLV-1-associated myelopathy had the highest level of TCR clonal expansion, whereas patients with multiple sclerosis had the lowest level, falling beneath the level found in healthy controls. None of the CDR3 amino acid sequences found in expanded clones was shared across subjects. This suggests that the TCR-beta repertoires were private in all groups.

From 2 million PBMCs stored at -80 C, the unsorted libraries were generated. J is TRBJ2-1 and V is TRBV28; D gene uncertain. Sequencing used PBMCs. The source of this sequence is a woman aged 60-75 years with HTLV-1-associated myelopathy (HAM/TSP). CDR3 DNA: TGTGCCAGCAGTTCCTGGCCCTTACCCCCGTTCTTC. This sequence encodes CASSSWPLPPFF.